This T cell receptor beta chain was recorded in a study of blood T cell repertoires in COVID-19. Study information: The study drew acute and convalescent COVID-19 samples from the United States, Italy and Spain. Sample material is recorded as cDNA or gDNA derived from T cells, B-cell-depleted T cells, or PBMCs.

The CDR3 has 15 amino acids. The V segment lost 2 bases and the J segment 2 bases; nucleotides outside the gene matches: 5. CDR1 and CDR2 from the germline V gene are MGHDK and SYGVNS. Data came from immunoSEQ multiplex PCR; TCRdb stores just in-frame clones and leaves some out. The sample lists about 190,000 clones; more than 70% were seen once. The chain is built from TRBV25-1 and TRBJ2-7, with 8 bases that match TRBD2. The clonotype comes from a woman between 35 and 50 years old who had recovered from COVID-19. The source material was peripheral blood. The CDR3 spells CASSEGTRSTYEQYF. The CDR3 bases are TGTGCCAGCAGTGAAGGGACTAGATCCACCTACGAGCAGTACTTC.